Listed below are T cell receptor beta chains from one sample, sequenced in a study of OX40 agonist ivuxolimab in advanced cancers. Here immunoSEQ multiplex PCR was the method, and the copy in TCRdb shows in-frame clones only, minus some. The table shows about 48,000 clones, with nearly 95% occurring only once. Source: CD4+ or CD8+ T cells sorted from blood, taken in a trial of the OX40 agonist ivuxolimab. The source is an adult with an advanced solid tumor such as melanoma, head and neck, liver or kidney cancer. CDR3s include the opening cysteine and the closing phenylalanine or tryptophan. A D gene is named only where the DNA matches it firmly. Size values are once, few and many counts, or a class for expanded clones, and some rows have none.

>TRBJ2-1|TRBV6-5|.|.
CASSYLEGGEQFF
TGTGCCAGCAGTTATCTAGAAGGGGGTGAGCAGTTCTTC
>TRBJ1-1|TRBV5-8|.|.
CASSLSPNTEAFF
TGTGCCAGCAGCTTGTCCCCGAACACTGAAGCTTTCTTT
>TRBJ1-2|TRBV5-1|TRBD1|.
CASSLEGQAHLYTF
TGCGCCAGCAGCTTGGAGGGACAGGCCCACCTATACACCTTC
>TRBJ2-1|TRBV5-4|.|.
CASSLAGPLYNEQFF
TGTGCCAGCAGCTTGGCCGGACCACTATACAATGAGCAGTTCTTC
>TRBJ2-7|TRBV9|TRBD2|.
CASSATSGGYEQYF
TGTGCCAGCAGCGCGACTAGCGGGGGCTACGAGCAGTACTTC
>TRBJ2-5|TRBV11-3|.|.
CASSPGRGVETQYF
TGTGCCAGCAGCCCTGGTAGGGGGGTCGAGACCCAGTACTTC
>TRBJ2-1|TRBV5-1|TRBD1|.
CASSPGTGGPDEQFF
TGCGCCAGCAGCCCCGGGACAGGGGGCCCGGATGAGCAGTTCTTC
>TRBJ2-7|TRBV2|TRBD1|.
CASRRTGGDEQYF
TGTGCCAGCAGGAGGACAGGGGGGGACGAGCAGTACTTC
>TRBJ2-3|TRBV13|.|.
CASSLGGGASTDTQYF
TGTGCCAGCAGCTTAGGGGGGGGCGCTAGCACAGATACGCAGTATTTT
>TRBJ2-1|TRBV11-3|.|.
CASSRPGPYNEQFF
TGTGCCAGCAGCCGCCCCGGACCATACAATGAGCAGTTCTTC
>TRBJ2-2|TRBV25-1|.|once
CASSEPGEAGELFF
TGTGCCAGCAGTGAACCGGGGGAGGCCGGGGAGCTGTTTTTT
>TRBJ2-3|TRBV4-1|.|.
CASSLSGLGSADTQYF
TGCGCCAGCAGCCTTAGTGGGCTGGGGAGCGCAGATACGCAGTATTTT
>TRBJ2-1|TRBV5-1|.|.
CASSLDSYNEQFF
TGCGCCAGCAGCTTAGACAGTTACAATGAGCAGTTCTTC
>TRBJ1-4|TRBV11-2|TRBD1|.
CASSLKRGPEKLFF
TGTGCCAGCAGCTTAAAGAGGGGGCCCGAAAAACTGTTTTTT
>TRBJ1-2|TRBV7-2|TRBD1|.
CASRGGQGGAGYTF
TGTGCCAGCAGGGGAGGACAGGGGGGAGCTGGCTACACCTTC
>TRBJ1-3|TRBV5-6|.|.
CASSLVEASTTIYF
TGTGCCAGCAGCTTGGTGGAGGCCTCAACCACCATATATTTT
>TRBJ2-1|TRBV4-1|.|.
CASREEGGSYNEQFF
TGCGCCAGCAGAGAGGAGGGGGGCTCCTACAATGAGCAGTTCTTC
>TRBJ2-1|TRBV27|.|.
CASSLAGSEQFF
TGTGCCAGCTCCCTTGCGGGGTCTGAGCAGTTCTTC
>TRBJ2-5|TRBV7-9|TRBD2|.
CASSFFTSGGVETQYF
TGTGCCAGCAGCTTTTTTACTAGCGGGGGGGTAGAGACCCAGTACTTC
>TRBJ2-4|TRBV21-1|.|.
CASSFTGYPLAKNIQYF
TGTGCCAGCAGCTTTACAGGTTACCCTCTAGCCAAAAACATTCAGTACTTC